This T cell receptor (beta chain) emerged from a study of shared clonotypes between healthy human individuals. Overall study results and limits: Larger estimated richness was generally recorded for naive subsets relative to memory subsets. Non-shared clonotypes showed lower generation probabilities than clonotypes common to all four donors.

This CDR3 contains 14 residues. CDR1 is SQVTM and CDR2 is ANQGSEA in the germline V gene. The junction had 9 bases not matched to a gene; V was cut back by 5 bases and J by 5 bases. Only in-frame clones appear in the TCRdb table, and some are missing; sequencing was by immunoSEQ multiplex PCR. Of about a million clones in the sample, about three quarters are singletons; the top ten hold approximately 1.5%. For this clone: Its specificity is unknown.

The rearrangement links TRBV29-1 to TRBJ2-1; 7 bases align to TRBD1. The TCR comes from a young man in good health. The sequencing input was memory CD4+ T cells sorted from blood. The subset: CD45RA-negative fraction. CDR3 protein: CSVRGGPADNEQFF. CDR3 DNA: TGCAGCGTTCGAGGGGGCCCGGCCGACAATGAGCAGTTCTTC.